This is a list of T cell receptor beta chains from one sample in a study of sequential checkpoint blockade in melanoma. Sequenced by immunoSEQ multiplex PCR; TCRdb stores in-frame clones only, minus some. The sample lists 5,000 to 6,000 clones; about 29% were seen once. Sequences were derived from tumor tissue (inferred from file names), sampled from a patient given nivolumab and ipilimumab in sequence. The receptors stem from a human donor with melanoma. The CDR3 runs from the conserved cysteine through the conserved F or W. The D gene is left open where the match is weak. The size of a clone is reported for some rows only, either as once, few or many, or as a class for expanded clones.

v_gene	abundance	j_gene	d_gene	CDR3nt	CDR3aa
TRBV6-8	NA	TRBJ2-7	NA	TGTGCCAGCGCCGGATACGGGGGGGGGACAGCTTACTACGAGCAGTACTTC	CASAGYGGGTAYYEQYF
TRBV11-3	few	TRBJ1-2	NA	TGTGCCAGCAGCTTACGGCTCAGCAACTATGGCTACACCTTC	CASSLRLSNYGYTF
TRBV15	NA	TRBJ1-1	NA	TGTGCCACCAGCAGAGAACTGGGTAAAACTGAAGCTTTCTTT	CATSRELGKTEAFF
TRBV11-3	few	TRBJ2-3	TRBD2	TGTGCCAGCAGCCAAGCCGACGGGGGGAGCACAGATACGCAGTATTTT	CASSQADGGSTDTQYF
TRBV11-3	few	TRBJ2-2	NA	TGTGCCAGCAGCTTAAAGGGGGTGGACACCGGGGAGCTGTTTTTT	CASSLKGVDTGELFF
TRBV8-2	NA	TRBJ1-5	NA	TGTGCCAGCACCCTGACAGGGGTCGGTAATCAGCCCCAGCATTTT	CASTLTGVGNQPQHF
TRBV5-1	NA	TRBJ1-1	TRBD1	TGCGCCAGCAGCACTGGACAGGGGAACACTGAAGCTTTCTTT	CASSTGQGNTEAFF
TRBV12-1	NA	TRBJ2-1	NA	TGTGCCAGCAGCTTTGAGGCGGGATCCCCTTTTTGGAGGAATGAGCAGTTCTTC	CASSFEAGSPFWRNEQFF
TRBV6-8	few	TRBJ2-7	TRBD2	TGTGCCAGCAGTTACATCGGGGGGTGGGAGCAGTACTTC	CASSYIGGWEQYF
TRBV11-3	few	TRBJ2-7	NA	TGTGCCAGCAGCTCCCGACAGGTTCCCTACGAGCAGTACTTC	CASSSRQVPYEQYF
TRBV5-1	NA	TRBJ1-3	TRBD1	TGCGCCAGCAGCATTGCCCCCCAGGGGGCTGGAAACACCATATATTTT	CASSIAPQGAGNTIYF
TRBV6-8	NA	TRBJ2-2	NA	TGTGCCAGCAGTTACTCGTTGGGGGGTACGGACACCGGGGAGCTGTTTTTT	CASSYSLGGTDTGELFF
TRBV6-8	NA	TRBJ1-2	NA	TGTGCCAGCAGTGTATCAGGGGATAGTAGCTATGGCTACACCTTC	CASSVSGDSSYGYTF
TRBV18	once	TRBJ1-4	NA	TGTGCCAGCTCACGGGCAGGGATCGAAAAACTGTTTTTT	CASSRAGIEKLFF
TRBV19	NA	TRBJ2-1	NA	TGTGCCAGTAAGGGGGATCGGCACCTCTACAATGAGCAGTTCTTC	CASKGDRHLYNEQFF
TRBV5-1	NA	TRBJ1-1	NA	TGCGCCAGCAGCTCCCAGGGGAGTGGTAACACTGAAGCTTTCTTT	CASSSQGSGNTEAFF
TRBV18	NA	TRBJ2-4	NA	TGTGCCAGCTCACCCGGCCTAGGAATGAACATTCAGTACTTC	CASSPGLGMNIQYF
TRBV10-2	NA	TRBJ2-2	TRBD1	TGCGCCAGCAGTGATACAGGGGGCGCCGGGGAGCTGTTTTTT	CASSDTGGAGELFF
TRBV11-3	NA	TRBJ2-7	NA	TGTGCCAGCAGCCCCCCTGGACCAACCCCCGGCGAGCAGTACTTC	CASSPPGPTPGEQYF
TRBV6-8	NA	TRBJ2-4	TRBD2	TGTGCCAGCAGTCAAGGGACTAGCGGAAAAAACATTCAGTACTTC	CASSQGTSGKNIQYF
TRBV11-3	NA	TRBJ2-3	NA	TGTGCCAGCAGCTTAGATCACCCTAGGTGGGATACGCAGTATTTT	CASSLDHPRWDTQYF
TRBV6-8	many	TRBJ1-2	NA	TGTGCCAGCAGCGTAGGGGAGTACTATGGCTACACCTTC	CASSVGEYYGYTF
TRBV11-3	NA	TRBJ2-1	TRBD2	TGTGCCAGCAGACCCCCCGGACTAGCGGGATATGAGCAGTTCTTC	CASRPPGLAGYEQFF
TRBV11-3	many	TRBJ2-5	NA	TGTGCCAGCAGCTTTGAGCCCTCCGGCCCGGGACTCAAACAAGAGACCCAGTACTTC	CASSFEPSGPGLKQETQYF
TRBV30	NA	TRBJ1-4	NA	TGTGCCTGGAGTGGTGGACAGTCTAATGAAAAACTGTTTTTT	CAWSGGQSNEKLFF
TRBV6-8	NA	TRBJ1-1	NA	TGTGCCAGCAGTTCCACTACAGAGAACACTGAAGCTTTCTTT	CASSSTTENTEAFF
TRBV5-1	NA	TRBJ2-7	NA	TGCGCCAGCAGCTTTGGGGGCGGCAGGGGCGAGCAGTACTTC	CASSFGGGRGEQYF
TRBV6-8	NA	TRBJ1-5	TRBD1	TGTGCCAGCAACGACAGGGAATTACAGCCCCAGCATTTT	CASNDRELQPQHF
TRBV11-3	many	TRBJ1-5	NA	TGTGCCAGCAGCCAAGCCGGGGGCTTGAGCAATCAGCCCCAGCATTTT	CASSQAGGLSNQPQHF
TRBV6-8	many	TRBJ2-7	NA	TGTGCCAGCAGTTCCGTCGGGGCCTACGAGCAGTACTTC	CASSSVGAYEQYF
TRBV19	few	TRBJ1-1	NA	TGTGCCAGTAGTATCGGGAGCACTGAAGCTTTCTTT	CASSIGSTEAFF
TRBV9	medium-sized	TRBJ1-1	TRBD1	TGTGCCAGCAGCGTAGAAAGGGGGCCAGATACTGAAGCTTTCTTT	CASSVERGPDTEAFF
TRBV6-8	many	TRBJ2-3	TRBD1	TGTGCCAGCAGCCCACTCACAGGGGGCGCGACAGATACGCAGTATTTT	CASSPLTGGATDTQYF
TRBV11-3	many	TRBJ1-5	NA	TGTGCCAGCAGCTTAGAGGAGGGGCGCAATCAGCCCCAGCATTTT	CASSLEEGRNQPQHF
TRBV11-3	many	TRBJ1-1	NA	TGTGCCAGCAGCTTAGAGTGGGGGAGGGACACTGAAGCTTTCTTT	CASSLEWGRDTEAFF
TRBV6-8	few	TRBJ2-6	TRBD2	TGTGCCAGTCAAGCGGGAGGAGGTTCTGGGGCCAACGTCCTGACTTTC	CASQAGGGSGANVLTF
TRBV19	NA	TRBJ1-4	NA	TGTGCCAGTAGCCCGGAGGGGCTCAGGACGAAACTGTTTTTT	CASSPEGLRTKLFF
TRBV19	NA	TRBJ1-3	TRBD1	TGTGCCAGTAGTGTCGGACAGGACTCTGGAAACACCATATATTTT	CASSVGQDSGNTIYF
TRBV12-5	few	TRBJ2-7	NA	TGTGCCAGCAAAGGGGGATCCTACGAGCAGTACTTC	CASKGGSYEQYF
TRBV25-1	NA	TRBJ1-2	NA	TGTGCCAGCAGTGAATACGCGGCCAACTATGGCTACACCTTC	CASSEYAANYGYTF
TRBV23-1	NA	TRBJ2-5	TRBD1	TGCGCCAGCAGCCAATCCGGGGACAGGGTAGAGACCCAGTACTTC	CASSQSGDRVETQYF
TRBV11-3	many	TRBJ2-2	NA	TGTGCCAGCAACTCCCTGGGCCTGGGGGTACCCGGGGAGCTGTTTTTT	CASNSLGLGVPGELFF
TRBV25-1	NA	TRBJ1-3	NA	TGTGCCAGCAGTGAATCCGGGGTGAAAGCTGGAAACACCATATATTTT	CASSESGVKAGNTIYF
TRBV5-1	few	TRBJ2-5	TRBD2	TGCGCCAGCAGCCCGGGGGGGCTGATGAGCGGCCAAGAGACCCAGTACTTC	CASSPGGLMSGQETQYF